The sequence of this TCR beta chain was determined in a study of OX40 agonist ivuxolimab in advanced cancers. The CDR3 consists of 13 residues. Deletions cut 6 bases from V and 6 bases from J, with 12 bases between. Germline CDR1 reads MNHEY; CDR2 reads SMNVEV (reference sequence). The protocol was immunoSEQ multiplex PCR, while the TCRdb copy is restricted to in-frame clones and leaves out a portion. The sample has over 80,000 clones; roughly 90% are singletons. This rearrangement joins TRBV27 to TRBJ1-5, with D unresolved. The sequencing here drew on CD4+ or CD8+ T cells sorted from blood, taken in a trial of the OX40 agonist ivuxolimab. This TCR was recovered from an adult with an advanced solid tumor such as melanoma, head and neck, liver or kidney cancer. The CDR3 nucleotides read TGTGCCAGCAGAGTAAGGGAGGGTCAGCCCCAGCATTTT. It specifies CASRVREGQPQHF.